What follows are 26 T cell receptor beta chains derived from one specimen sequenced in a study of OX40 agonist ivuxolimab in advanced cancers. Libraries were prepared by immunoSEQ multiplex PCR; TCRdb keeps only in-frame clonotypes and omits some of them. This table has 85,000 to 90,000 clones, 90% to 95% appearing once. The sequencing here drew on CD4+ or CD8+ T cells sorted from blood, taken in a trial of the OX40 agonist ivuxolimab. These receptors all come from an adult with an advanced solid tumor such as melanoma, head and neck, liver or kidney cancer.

The CDR3 DNA is TGTGCCAGCAGTAGCGGGAGTCTCTACAATGAGCAGTTCTTC. Its translation: CASSSGSLYNEQFF. The chain joins TRBV5-4 to TRBJ2-1, with TRBD2 matching over 9 bases. CDR3 length: 14 residues. Germline lookup yields CDR1 SGHNT and CDR2 YYREEE (reference sequence). Trimming at V came to 5 bases and at J to 3 bases, leaving 3 bases not matched to a gene.

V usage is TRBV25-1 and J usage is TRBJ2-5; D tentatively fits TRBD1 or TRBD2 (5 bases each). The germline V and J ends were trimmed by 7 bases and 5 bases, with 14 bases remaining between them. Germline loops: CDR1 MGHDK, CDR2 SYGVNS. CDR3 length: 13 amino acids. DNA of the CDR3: TGTGCCAGCACCGAGTGGGGACGGGAGACCCAGTACTTC. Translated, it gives CASTEWGRETQYF.

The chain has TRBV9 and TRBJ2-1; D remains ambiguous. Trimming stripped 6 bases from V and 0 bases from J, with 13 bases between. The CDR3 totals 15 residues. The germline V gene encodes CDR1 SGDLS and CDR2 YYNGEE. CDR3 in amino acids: CASNDGLSSYNEQFF. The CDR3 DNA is TGTGCCAGCAATGACGGGCTGAGCTCCTACAATGAGCAGTTCTTC.

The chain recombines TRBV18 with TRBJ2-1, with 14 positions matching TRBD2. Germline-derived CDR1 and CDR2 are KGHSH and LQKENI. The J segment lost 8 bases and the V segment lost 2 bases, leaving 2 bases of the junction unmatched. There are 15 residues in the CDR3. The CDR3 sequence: CASSPGTSGSHEQFF. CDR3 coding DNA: TGTGCCAGCTCACCAGGGACTAGCGGGAGCCATGAGCAGTTCTTC.

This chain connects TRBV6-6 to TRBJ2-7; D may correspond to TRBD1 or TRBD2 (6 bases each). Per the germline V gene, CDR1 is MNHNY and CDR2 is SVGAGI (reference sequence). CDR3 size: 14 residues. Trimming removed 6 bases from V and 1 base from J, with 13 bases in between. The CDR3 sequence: CASSYRGQSYEQYF. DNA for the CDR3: TGTGCCAGCAGCTACCGGGGGCAGTCCTACGAGCAGTACTTC.

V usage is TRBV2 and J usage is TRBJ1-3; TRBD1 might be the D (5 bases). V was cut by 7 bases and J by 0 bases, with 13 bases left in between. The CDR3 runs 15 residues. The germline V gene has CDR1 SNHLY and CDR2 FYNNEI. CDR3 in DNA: TGTGCCAGCAAGAGCGGGCAGGGCTCTGGAAACACCATATATTTT. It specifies CASKSGQGSGNTIYF.

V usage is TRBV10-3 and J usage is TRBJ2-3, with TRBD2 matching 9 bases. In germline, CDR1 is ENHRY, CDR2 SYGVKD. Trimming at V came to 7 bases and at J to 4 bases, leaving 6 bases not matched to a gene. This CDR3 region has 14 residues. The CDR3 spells CAIKGGRAADTQYF. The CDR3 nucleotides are TGTGCCATCAAAGGCGGGAGGGCGGCAGATACGCAGTATTTT.

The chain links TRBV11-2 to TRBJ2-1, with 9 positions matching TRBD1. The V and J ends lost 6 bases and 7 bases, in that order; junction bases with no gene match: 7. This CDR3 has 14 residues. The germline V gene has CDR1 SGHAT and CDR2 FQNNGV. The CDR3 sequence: CASRFRDRENEQFF. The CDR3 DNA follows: TGTGCCAGCAGGTTCCGGGACAGGGAAAATGAGCAGTTCTTC.

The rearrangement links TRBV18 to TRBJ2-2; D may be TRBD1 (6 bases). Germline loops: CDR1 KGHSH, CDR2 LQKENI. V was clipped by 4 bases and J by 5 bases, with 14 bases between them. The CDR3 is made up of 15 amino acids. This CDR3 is CASSRQVLGTGELFF. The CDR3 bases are TGTGCCAGCTCACGACAGGTTCTAGGGACCGGGGAGCTGTTTTTT.

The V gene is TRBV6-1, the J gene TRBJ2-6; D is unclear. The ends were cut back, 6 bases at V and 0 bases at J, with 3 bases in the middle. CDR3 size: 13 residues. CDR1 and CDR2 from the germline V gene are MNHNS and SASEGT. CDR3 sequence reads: CASRGSGANVLTF. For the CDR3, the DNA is TGTGCCAGCAGAGGCTCTGGGGCCAACGTCCTGACTTTC.

The CDR3 region is CASIRQSGNEQFF. Written as DNA, the CDR3 is TGTGCCAGCATTCGGCAGAGCGGGAATGAGCAGTTCTTC. The V call is TRBV2, the J call TRBJ2-1; D might be TRBD2 (6 bases). This CDR3 has 13 amino acids. The germline V and J ends were trimmed by 7 bases and 7 bases, with 14 bases remaining between them. Germline CDR1 reads SNHLY; CDR2 reads FYNNEI.

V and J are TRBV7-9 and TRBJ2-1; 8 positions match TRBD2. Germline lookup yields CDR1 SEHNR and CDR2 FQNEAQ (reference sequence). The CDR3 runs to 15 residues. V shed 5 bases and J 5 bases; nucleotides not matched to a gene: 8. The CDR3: CASSATSGLHNEQFF. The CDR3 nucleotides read TGTGCCAGCAGCGCCACTAGCGGACTTCACAATGAGCAGTTCTTC.

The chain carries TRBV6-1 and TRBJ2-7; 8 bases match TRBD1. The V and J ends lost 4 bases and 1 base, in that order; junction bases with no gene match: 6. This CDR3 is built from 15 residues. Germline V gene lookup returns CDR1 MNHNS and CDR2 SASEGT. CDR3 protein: CASSAWTGTSYEQYF. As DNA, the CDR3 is TGTGCCAGCAGTGCATGGACAGGGACTTCCTACGAGCAGTACTTC.

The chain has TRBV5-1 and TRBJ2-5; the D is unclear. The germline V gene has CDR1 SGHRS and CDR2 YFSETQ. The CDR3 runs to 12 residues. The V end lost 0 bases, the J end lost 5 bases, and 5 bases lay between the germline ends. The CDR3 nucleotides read TGCGCCAGCAGCTTGGCCGGCGAGACCCAGTACTTC. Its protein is CASSLAGETQYF.

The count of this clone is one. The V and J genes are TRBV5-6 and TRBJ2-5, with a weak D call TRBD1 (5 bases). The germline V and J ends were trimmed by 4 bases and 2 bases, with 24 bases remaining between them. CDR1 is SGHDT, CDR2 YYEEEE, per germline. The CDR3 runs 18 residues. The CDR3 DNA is TGTGCCAGCAGCCCTCGGCAGGGCCAATGGGGTTATCAAGAGACCCAGTACTTC. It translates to CASSPRQGQWGYQETQYF.

For the CDR3, the DNA is TGTGCCAGCAGTGAATTCGGAGGGACGGCCATCGGGCAGTACTTC. This gives the protein CASSEFGGTAIGQYF. The genes are TRBV2 and TRBJ2-7, with D tentatively TRBD2 (6 bases). V was clipped by 2 bases and J by 9 bases, with 20 bases between them. There are 15 residues in the CDR3. Germline V gives CDR1 SNHLY, CDR2 FYNNEI.

The CDR3 loop reads CASTNAPGTEAFF. In DNA form, the CDR3 reads TGTGCCAGTACTAACGCCCCGGGGACTGAAGCTTTCTTT. The rearrangement joins TRBV19 to TRBJ1-1, with unresolved D. The ends were cut back, 7 bases at V and 5 bases at J, with 14 bases in the middle. CDR3 length: 13 residues. CDR1 is LNHDA, CDR2 SQIVND, per germline (reference sequence).

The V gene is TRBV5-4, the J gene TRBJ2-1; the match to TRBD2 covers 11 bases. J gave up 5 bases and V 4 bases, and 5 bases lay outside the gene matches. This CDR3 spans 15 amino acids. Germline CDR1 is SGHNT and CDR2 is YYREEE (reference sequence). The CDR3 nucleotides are TGTGCCAGCAGCCAAGCGACTAGCGGGGACAATGAGCAGTTCTTC. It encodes CASSQATSGDNEQFF.

Here the CDR3 reads CASSLSGDRSETQYF. The CDR3 DNA sequence: TGTGCCAGCAGCTTATCTGGTGATAGATCGGAGACCCAGTACTTC. The chain is built from TRBV7-3 and TRBJ2-5; D unresolved. There are 15 residues in the CDR3. Trimming took off 2 bases at V and 5 bases at J, with 15 bases between the two ends. From germline, CDR1 is SGHTA and CDR2 FQGTGA.

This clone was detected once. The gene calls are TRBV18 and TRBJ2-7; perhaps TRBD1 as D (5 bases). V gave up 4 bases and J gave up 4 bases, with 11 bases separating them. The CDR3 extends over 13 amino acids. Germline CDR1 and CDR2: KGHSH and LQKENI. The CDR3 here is CASSQQELYEQYF. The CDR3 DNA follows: TGTGCCAGCTCACAACAGGAACTGTACGAGCAGTACTTC.

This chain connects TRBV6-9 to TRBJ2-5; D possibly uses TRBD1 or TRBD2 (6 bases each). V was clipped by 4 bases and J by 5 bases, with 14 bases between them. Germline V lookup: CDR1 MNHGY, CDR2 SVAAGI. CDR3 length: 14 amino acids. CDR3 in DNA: TGTGCCAGCAGTTGGGGGGCAGGGGCCGAGACCCAGTACTTC. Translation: CASSWGAGAETQYF.

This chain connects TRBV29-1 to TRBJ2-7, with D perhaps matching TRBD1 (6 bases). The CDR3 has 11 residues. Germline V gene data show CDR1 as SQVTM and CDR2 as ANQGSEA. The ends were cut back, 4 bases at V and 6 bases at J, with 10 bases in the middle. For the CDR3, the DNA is TGCAGCGTTGCAGGGGCGGGCGAGCAGTACTTC. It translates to CSVAGAGEQYF.

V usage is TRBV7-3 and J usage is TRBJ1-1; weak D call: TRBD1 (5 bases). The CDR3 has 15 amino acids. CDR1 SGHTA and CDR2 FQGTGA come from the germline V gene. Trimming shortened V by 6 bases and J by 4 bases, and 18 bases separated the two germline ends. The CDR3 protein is CASSPGGGRSTEAFF. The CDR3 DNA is TGTGCCAGCAGTCCGGGCGGGGGTCGGAGCACTGAAGCTTTCTTT.

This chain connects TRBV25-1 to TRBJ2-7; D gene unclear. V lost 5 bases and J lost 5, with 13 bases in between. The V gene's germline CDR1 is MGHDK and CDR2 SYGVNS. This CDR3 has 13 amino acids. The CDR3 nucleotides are TGTGCCAGCAGTCCGTTGGGGTTCAACGAGCAGTACTTC. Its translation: CASSPLGFNEQYF.

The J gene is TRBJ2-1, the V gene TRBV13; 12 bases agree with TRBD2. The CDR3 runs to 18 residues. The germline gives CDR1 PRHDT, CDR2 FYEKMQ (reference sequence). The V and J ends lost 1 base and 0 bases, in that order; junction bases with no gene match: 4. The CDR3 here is CASSLDTSGGSSYNEQFF. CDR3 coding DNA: TGTGCCAGCAGCTTAGATACTAGCGGGGGGAGCTCCTACAATGAGCAGTTCTTC.

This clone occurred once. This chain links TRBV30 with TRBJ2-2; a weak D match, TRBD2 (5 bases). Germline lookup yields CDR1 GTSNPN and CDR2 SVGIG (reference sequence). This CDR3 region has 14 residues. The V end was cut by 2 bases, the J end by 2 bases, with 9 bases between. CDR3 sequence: CAWSPGLNTGELFF. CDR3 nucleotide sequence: TGTGCCTGGAGTCCCGGACTTAACACCGGGGAGCTGTTTTTT.